These 24 T cell receptor beta chains share one sample of origin, sequenced in a study of shared clonotypes between healthy human individuals. Sequenced by immunoSEQ multiplex PCR; TCRdb stores in-frame clones only, minus some. The profile shows roughly 1.5 million clones, approximately 98% of them singletons. The sequenced sample consisted of naive CD4+ T cells sorted from blood. Subset noted: CD45RA+ positively selected. Receptor source: a man aged 25-45 years in good health.

The chain recombines TRBV5-4 with TRBJ1-2; D is unresolved. Germline CDR1 is SGHNT and CDR2 is YYREEE (reference sequence). V lost 1 base, J lost 1 base, and 11 bases lay in between. This CDR3 has 15 residues. The CDR3, as DNA: TGTGCCAGCAGCTTGACGCAGTTGAATAACTATGGCTACACCTTC. This gives the protein CASSLTQLNNYGYTF.

This chain uses TRBV6-5 with TRBJ1-5; D call uncertain. The germline V and J ends were trimmed by 2 bases and 3 bases, with 5 bases remaining between them. Germline assignment: CDR1 MNHEY and CDR2 SVGAGI. This CDR3 has 13 amino acids. CDR3 DNA: TGTGCCAGCAGTTACCGAAACAATCAGCCCCAGCATTTT. It specifies CASSYRNNQPQHF.

The chain combines TRBV7-9 with TRBJ2-5; TRBD2 might be the D (5 bases). The CDR3 loop spans 13 amino acids. V lost 5 bases, J lost 5 bases, and 12 bases lay in between. Germline CDR1 and CDR2: SEHNR and FQNEAQ (reference sequence). The CDR3: CASSPDGVETQYF. CDR3 coding DNA: TGTGCCAGCAGCCCCGACGGGGTCGAGACCCAGTACTTC. The full variable domain, with the rest looked up from reference TRBV7-9 and TRBJ2-5, is DTGVSQNPRHKITKRGQNVTFRCDPISEHNRLYWYRQTLGQGPEFLTYFQNEAQLEKSRLLSDRFSAERPKGSFSTLEIQRTEQGDSAMYLCASSPDGVETQYFGPGTRLLVL.

The gene calls are TRBV29-1 and TRBJ2-5; unclear D gene. The CDR3 has 13 amino acids. Looked up from germline, CDR1 is SQVTM and CDR2 is ANQGSEA. The V and J ends lost 4 bases and 0 bases respectively, with 9 bases between them. Here the CDR3 reads CSVVPRYQETQYF. CDR3 DNA: TGCAGCGTTGTCCCTAGGTACCAAGAGACCCAGTACTTC.

This rearrangement joins TRBV5-1 to TRBJ2-7, with TRBD1 matching 9 bases. Germline V gene sequence: CDR1 SGHRS, CDR2 YFSETQ. Unmatched junction bases numbered 5, after V lost 4 bases and J lost 3 bases. The CDR3 spans 14 residues. The CDR3 nucleotides read TGCGCCAGCAGCAAGGACAGGGGTGTCTACGAGCAGTACTTC. Encoded protein: CASSKDRGVYEQYF. Filled out from reference TRBV5-1 and TRBJ2-7, the complete variable domain reads KAGVTQTPRYLIKTRGQQVTLSCSPISGHRSVSWYQQTPGQGLQFLFEYFSETQRNKGNFPGRFSGRQFSNSRSEMNVSTLELGDSALYLCASSKDRGVYEQYFGPGTRLTVT.

This chain connects TRBV18 to TRBJ1-1, with 7 bases identical to TRBD1. The CDR3 extends over 16 amino acids. Germline values: CDR1 KGHSH, CDR2 LQKENI. The junction had 12 bases not matched to a gene; V was cut back by 3 bases and J by 5 bases. CDR3 in DNA: TGTGCCAGCTCACCTGACAGGGAGCTTCGAAGTACTGAAGCTTTCTTT. This gives the protein CASSPDRELRSTEAFF.

About this clone itself: An end of the junction differs from the germline gene, which may be a read error. This sample includes further DNA sequences coding for the same CDR3. The rearrangement links TRBV15 to TRBJ2-1; D uncertain. The CDR3 contains 16 residues. Looked up from germline, CDR1 is LNHNV and CDR2 is YYDKDF (reference sequence). CDR3 loop: CATSRERPGSYNEQFF. The CDR3 DNA is TGTGCCACCAGCAGAGAGCGGCCAGGCTCCTACAATGAACAGTTCTTC.

This chain joins TRBV2 and TRBJ2-7, with 10 bases fitting TRBD2. This CDR3 is built from 18 residues. Germline trimming cut 7 bases from V and 0 bases from J; bases unmatched to any gene: 15. CDR1 SNHLY and CDR2 FYNNEI come from the germline V gene. The CDR3 DNA follows: TGTGCCAGCAATAGGAGGACTAGCGGAGTTTCGAGCTCCTACGAGCAGTACTTC. Its translation is CASNRRTSGVSSSYEQYF. Variable domain in full (rest from reference TRBV2 and TRBJ2-7): EPEVTQTPSHQVTQMGQEVILRCVPISNHLYFYWYRQILGQKVEFLVSFYNNEISEKSEIFDDQFSVERPDGSNFTLKIRSTKLEDSAMYFCASNRRTSGVSSSYEQYFGPGTRLTVT.

The rearrangement links TRBV29-1 to TRBJ2-3; the D is unclear. Germline-derived CDR1 and CDR2 are SQVTM and ANQGSEA. This CDR3 contains 13 residues. The V end lost 6 bases, the J end lost 2 bases, and 12 bases lay between the germline ends. The chain's CDR3 is CSVSTVITDTQYF. DNA for the CDR3: TGCAGCGTATCGACTGTTATCACAGATACGCAGTATTTT.

This chain links TRBV27 with TRBJ1-1; D may be TRBD1 (6 bases). Germline CDR1 reads MNHEY; CDR2 reads SMNVEV (reference sequence). This CDR3 is 19 amino acids long. V lost 4 bases to trimming and J lost 0 bases, with 24 bases between them. CDR3 bases: TGTGCCAGCAGTTCAATATACAGGGATCGGCGAACGATGAACACTGAAGCTTTCTTT. Translating gives CASSSIYRDRRTMNTEAFF.

The chain links TRBV18 to TRBJ2-5; unclear D gene. The germline CDR1 and CDR2 sequences are KGHSH and LQKENI. The CDR3 covers 15 residues. Between the trimmed V and J ends, which lost 2 bases and 9 bases, there was a span of 19 bases. The CDR3 DNA reads as TGTGCCAGCTCACCATTCGCCGCTTCGGTGGCGGCCCAGTACTTC. It specifies CASSPFAASVAAQYF.

A few counts support this clone. This chain joins TRBV19 and TRBJ2-2; TRBD1 matches at 7 bases. J lost 2 bases, V lost 7 bases, and 4 bases had no gene match. This CDR3 has 14 residues. Looked up from germline, CDR1 is LNHDA and CDR2 is SQIVND (reference sequence). The CDR3 region is CASKRQGNTGELFF. CDR3 DNA sequence: TGTGCCAGTAAAAGACAGGGAAACACCGGGGAGCTGTTTTTT.

The chain has TRBV5-4 and TRBJ1-1; D is unresolved. The CDR3 consists of 15 residues. V was cut by 0 bases and J by 0 bases, with 9 bases left in between. CDR1 and CDR2 (germline): SGHNT, YYREEE (reference sequence). The CDR3 protein is CASSLDSNMNTEAFF. CDR3 DNA: TGTGCCAGCAGCTTGGACAGTAACATGAACACTGAAGCTTTCTTT.

V usage is TRBV7-2 and J usage is TRBJ2-1; 8 bases align to TRBD1. CDR1 is SGHTA, CDR2 FQGNSA, per germline. This CDR3 is built from 15 residues. The ends lost 5 bases at V and 6 bases at J; junction bases unmatched: 9. The CDR3 DNA follows: TGTGCCAGCAGCCCTCCAGGGGGCCGGGGCAATGAGCAGTTCTTC. It is translated as CASSPPGGRGNEQFF. The full variable domain, in which reference TRBV7-2 and TRBJ2-1 provide the parts outside the CDR3, is GAGVSQSPSNKVTEKGKDVELRCDPISGHTALYWYRQSLGQGLEFLIYFQGNSAPDKSGLPSDRFSAERTGGSVSTLTIQRTQQEDSAVYLCASSPPGGRGNEQFFGPGTRLTVL.

The V gene is TRBV5-1, the J gene TRBJ1-4; D is possibly TRBD1 (5 bases). V shed 0 bases and J shed 7 bases, with 13 bases lying between them. This CDR3 contains 15 residues. Germline loops: CDR1 SGHRS, CDR2 YFSETQ. In DNA form, the CDR3 reads TGCGCCAGCAGCTTGGATCGGGTGGGGGTTGAAAAACTGTTTTTT. Protein product: CASSLDRVGVEKLFF.

The chain has TRBV5-1 and TRBJ2-5; 8 bases map to TRBD2. From germline, CDR1 is SGHRS and CDR2 YFSETQ. V gave up 6 bases and J gave up 5 bases; unmatched junction bases: 12. The CDR3 loop spans 15 amino acids. The CDR3 nucleotides are TGCGCCAGCACACGGGAGGGCCGGGGGATGGAGACCCAGTACTTC. This codes for CASTREGRGMETQYF. The entire variable domain, with the rest obtained from reference TRBV5-1 and TRBJ2-5, is as follows: KAGVTQTPRYLIKTRGQQVTLSCSPISGHRSVSWYQQTPGQGLQFLFEYFSETQRNKGNFPGRFSGRQFSNSRSEMNVSTLELGDSALYLCASTREGRGMETQYFGPGTRLLVL.

The count of this clone is one. The V and J genes are TRBV28 and TRBJ2-1; TRBD2 agrees at 11 bases. The J segment lost 6 bases and the V segment lost 5 bases, leaving 6 bases of the junction unmatched. Per germline, CDR1 MDHEN and CDR2 SYDVKM. The CDR3 loop spans 15 amino acids. Here the CDR3 DNA reads TGTGCCAGCAGTCTGACTAGCGGGACTTTCAATGAGCAGTTCTTC. The encoded protein is CASSLTSGTFNEQFF.

This clone was seen once. The genes are TRBV21-1 and TRBJ1-1; the table calls TRBD1, which could not be checked here. TRBV21-1 is termed a pseudogene. The CDR3 sequence is 14 residues long. CDR3: CASSTPHRGEEAFF. In DNA, the CDR3 is TGTGCCAGCAGCACCCCCCACAGGGGGGAAGAAGCTTTCTTT.

The chain uses TRBV5-5 and TRBJ1-5; a weak D match, TRBD1 (5 bases). The CDR3 runs to 19 residues. Per the germline V gene, CDR1 is SGHKS and CDR2 is YYEKEE (reference sequence). Trimming pared 2 bases from V and 0 bases from J, leaving 21 bases between. CDR3 amino acids: CASSLVGGFGTDSNQPQHF. The CDR3 DNA reads as TGTGCCAGCAGCTTAGTAGGAGGTTTTGGGACTGATAGCAATCAGCCCCAGCATTTT.

V and J are TRBV18 and TRBJ2-2; 10 nucleotides align to TRBD1. Germline V CDR1 and CDR2: KGHSH, LQKENI. V lost 0 bases to trimming and J lost 1 base; unmatched junction nucleotides: 2. The CDR3 has 17 residues. The CDR3 nucleotides read TGTGCCAGCTCACCACCCGGGGACAGGGGGAACACCGGGGAGCTGTTTTTT. It yields the protein CASSPPGDRGNTGELFF.

This clone was seen a single time. The chain recombines TRBV18 with TRBJ2-2, with D tentatively TRBD1 or TRBD2 (5 bases each). Germline assignment: CDR1 KGHSH and CDR2 LQKENI. With 6 bases removed from V and 6 bases from J, the gap between germline ends came to 20 bases. The length of the CDR3 is 16 residues. CDR3 protein: CASSSTSAQGAGELFF. DNA for the CDR3: TGTGCCAGCTCGTCCACCTCGGCCCAGGGAGCCGGGGAGCTGTTTTTT.

V usage is TRBV2 and J usage is TRBJ1-2; 7 bases are shared with TRBD1. Unmatched junction bases numbered 7, after V lost 4 bases and J lost 5 bases. Germline V CDR1 and CDR2: SNHLY, FYNNEI. The CDR3 has 14 amino acids. CDR3 residues: CASSGQGLLYGYTF. In DNA form, the CDR3 reads TGTGCCAGCAGTGGACAGGGATTGCTGTATGGCTACACCTTC.

V usage is TRBV11-3 and J usage is TRBJ2-1; 7 bases fit TRBD1. The CDR3 length is 16 residues. Trimming cost V 1 base and J 8 bases; bases outside gene matches: 11. CDR1 is SGHNT, CDR2 YENEEA, per germline. In DNA form, the CDR3 reads TGTGCCAGCAGCTTAGGCGAGACAGGGTCAGGAGATGAGCAGTTCTTC. Translated, it gives CASSLGETGSGDEQFF.

J is TRBJ1-5 and V is TRBV7-8; TRBD1 is a possible D gene (6 bases). The germline CDR1 and CDR2 sequences are SGHVS and FQNEAQ. Trimming removed 8 bases from V and 3 bases from J, with 11 bases in between. The length of the CDR3 is 13 residues. This CDR3 is CASSGHANQPQHF. CDR3 in DNA: TGTGCCAGCTCGGGACACGCCAATCAGCCCCAGCATTTT.